The 6 T cell receptor beta chains below come from one sample, sequenced in a study of human T cells and chemical hapten exposure. Sample time point: patch test 2, 6 weeks after DPC sensitization. Treatment given: therapeutic diphenylcyclopropenone sensitization with weekly scalp DPC. MiXCR, run by TCRdb on the RACE reads, gives a single entry per CDR3 protein. The data contain approximately 80,000 distinct CDR3 sequences, about 9.4% of them singletons. The material sequenced was whole blood, taken in connection with sensitization to the hapten diphenylcyclopropenone (DPC). The receptors here all came from a woman aged 45-59 years with alopecia areata. Some clones in this sample may be carry-over from other donors' samples.

This clonotype was seen many times. The chain links TRBV18 to TRBJ2-2; D perhaps matches TRBD2 (5 bases). Trimming took off 2 bases at V and 5 bases at J, with 9 bases between the two ends. Germline CDR1 KGHSH, CDR2 LQKENI. This CDR3 is 14 amino acids long. The CDR3 protein is CASSPGLATGELFF. CDR3 DNA: TGTGCCAGCTCACCAGGCCTAGCTACCGGGGAGCTGTTTTTT. The full variable domain, rest sourced from reference TRBV18 and TRBJ2-2, is NAGVMQNPRHLVRRRGQEARLRCSPMKGHSHVYWYRQLPEEGLKFMVYLQKENIIDESGMPKERFSAEFPKEGPSILRIQQVVRGDSAAYFCASSPGLATGELFFGEGSRLTVL.

Ten or more counts support this clonotype. As DNA, the CDR3 is TGCAGCGTCGAGGGGGCAACAGGCTATGGCTACACCTTC. Translating it yields CSVEGATGYGYTF. The gene calls are TRBV29-1 and TRBJ1-2; 7 bases match TRBD1. The V gene's germline CDR1 is SQVTM and CDR2 ANQGSEA. V gave up 6 bases and J gave up 4 bases; unmatched junction bases: 8. The CDR3 runs 13 residues.

This chain links TRBV6-1 with TRBJ2-3; 10 bases align to TRBD2. This CDR3 has 16 amino acids. Trimming cost V 4 bases and J 6 bases; bases outside gene matches: 10. In germline, CDR1 is MNHNS, CDR2 SASEGT. CDR3 residues: CASSVSSGRRTDTQYF. The CDR3 nucleotides read TGTGCCAGCAGTGTTTCTAGCGGGAGACGTACGGATACGCAGTATTTT.

V gene TRBV4-1 combines with J gene TRBJ2-7; 9 nucleotides align to TRBD1. This CDR3 has 17 residues. In germline, CDR1 is MGHRA, CDR2 YSYEKL. The V gene end was trimmed by 0 bases and the J gene end by 2 bases; junction bases not matched to a gene: 8. The CDR3 protein is CASSQDGGTGTPYEQYF. The DNA of the CDR3 is TGCGCCAGCAGCCAAGATGGCGGGACAGGGACCCCCTACGAGCAGTACTTC.

This clonotype has at least ten counts. This chain connects TRBV6-6 to TRBJ2-1; D is undetermined. V dropped 3 bases and J dropped 6 bases, with 6 bases sitting between them. The CDR3 covers 12 residues. Germline-derived CDR1 and CDR2 are MNHNY and SVGAGI (reference sequence). The CDR3 loop is CASSYASNEQFF. CDR3 nucleotide sequence: TGTGCCAGCAGTTATGCATCCAATGAGCAGTTCTTC.

J is TRBJ2-5 and V is TRBV7-9, with a possible D match to TRBD2 (5 bases). Germline-derived CDR1 and CDR2 are SEHNR and FQNEAQ (reference sequence). The CDR3 consists of 14 residues. The ends were cut back, 3 bases at V and 3 bases at J, with 11 bases in the middle. The CDR3, as DNA: TGTGCCAGCAGCTTCCTGGACGGGGAAGAGACCCAGTACTTC. Encoded protein: CASSFLDGEETQYF.